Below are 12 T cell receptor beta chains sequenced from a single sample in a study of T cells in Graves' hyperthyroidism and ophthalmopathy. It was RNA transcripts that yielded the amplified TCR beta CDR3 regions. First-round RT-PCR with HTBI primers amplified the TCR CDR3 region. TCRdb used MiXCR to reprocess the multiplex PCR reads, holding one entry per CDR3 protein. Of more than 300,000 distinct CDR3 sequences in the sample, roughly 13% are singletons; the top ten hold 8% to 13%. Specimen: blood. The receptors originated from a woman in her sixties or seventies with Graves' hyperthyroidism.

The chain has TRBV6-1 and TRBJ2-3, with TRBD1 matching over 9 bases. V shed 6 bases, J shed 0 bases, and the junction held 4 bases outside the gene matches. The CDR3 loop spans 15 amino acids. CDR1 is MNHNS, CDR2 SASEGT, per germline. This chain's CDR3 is CASRTGTGSTDTQYF. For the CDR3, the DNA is TGTGCCAGCAGAACCGGGACAGGGAGCACAGATACGCAGTATTTT.

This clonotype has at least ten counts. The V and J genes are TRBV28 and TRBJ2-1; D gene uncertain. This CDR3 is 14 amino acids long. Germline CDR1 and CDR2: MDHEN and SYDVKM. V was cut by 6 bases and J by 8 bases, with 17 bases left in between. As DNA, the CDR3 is TGTGCCAGCAGGCGAGGCGGAGATAGGGATGAGCAGTTCTTC. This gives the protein CASRRGGDRDEQFF.

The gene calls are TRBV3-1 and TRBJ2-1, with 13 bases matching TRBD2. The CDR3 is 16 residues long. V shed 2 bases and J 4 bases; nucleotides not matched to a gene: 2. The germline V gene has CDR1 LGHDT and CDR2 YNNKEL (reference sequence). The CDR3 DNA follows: TGTGCCAGCAGCCAAAGACTAGCGGGAGGTTACAATGAGCAGTTCTTC. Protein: CASSQRLAGGYNEQFF.

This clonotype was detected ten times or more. The CDR3 region is CASKGAGTSGYEQYF. DNA for the CDR3: TGTGCCAGCAAAGGGGCCGGGACTAGCGGTTACGAGCAGTACTTC. V gene TRBV6-2 or TRBV6-3 combines with J gene TRBJ2-7; 11 positions match TRBD2. J lost 4 bases, V lost 7 bases, and 9 bases had no gene match. CDR1 and CDR2 from the germline V gene are MNHEY and SVGEGT. This CDR3 has 15 residues.

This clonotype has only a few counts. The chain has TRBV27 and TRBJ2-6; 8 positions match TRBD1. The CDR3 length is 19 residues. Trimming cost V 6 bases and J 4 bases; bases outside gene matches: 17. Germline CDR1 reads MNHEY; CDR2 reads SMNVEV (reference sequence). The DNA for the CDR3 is TGTGCCAGCAGCTTAATAAGGGGACAGGCGGCGTCGGGGGCCAACGTCCTGACTTTC. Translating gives CASSLIRGQAASGANVLTF.

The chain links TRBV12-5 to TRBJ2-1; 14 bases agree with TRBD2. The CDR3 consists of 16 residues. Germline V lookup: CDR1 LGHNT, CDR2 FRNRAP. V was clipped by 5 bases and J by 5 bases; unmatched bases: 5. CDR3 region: CASGGTSGSIHNEQFF. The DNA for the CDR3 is TGTGCTAGTGGTGGGACTAGCGGGAGTATCCACAATGAGCAGTTCTTC.

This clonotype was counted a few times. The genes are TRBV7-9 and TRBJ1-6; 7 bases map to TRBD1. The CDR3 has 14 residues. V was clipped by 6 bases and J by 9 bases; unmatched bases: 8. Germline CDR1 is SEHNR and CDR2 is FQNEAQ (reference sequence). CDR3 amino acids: CASSKDREFSPLHF. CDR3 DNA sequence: TGTGCCAGCAGTAAAGACAGGGAGTTTTCACCCCTCCACTTT.

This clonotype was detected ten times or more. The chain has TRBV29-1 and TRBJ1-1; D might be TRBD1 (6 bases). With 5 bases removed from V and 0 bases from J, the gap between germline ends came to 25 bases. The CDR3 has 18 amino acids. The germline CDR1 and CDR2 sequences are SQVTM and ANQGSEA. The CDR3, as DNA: TGCAGCGTTACCGCGGGCTTCGGCAGGGGCCTGATGAACACTGAAGCTTTCTTT. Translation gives CSVTAGFGRGLMNTEAFF.

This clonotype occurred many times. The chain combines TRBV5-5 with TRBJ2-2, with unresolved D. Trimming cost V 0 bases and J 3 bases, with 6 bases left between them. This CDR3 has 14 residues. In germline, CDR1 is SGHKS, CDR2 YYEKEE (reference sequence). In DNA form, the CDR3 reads TGTGCCAGCAGCTTGGGGCCATACACCGGGGAGCTGTTTTTT. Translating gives CASSLGPYTGELFF.

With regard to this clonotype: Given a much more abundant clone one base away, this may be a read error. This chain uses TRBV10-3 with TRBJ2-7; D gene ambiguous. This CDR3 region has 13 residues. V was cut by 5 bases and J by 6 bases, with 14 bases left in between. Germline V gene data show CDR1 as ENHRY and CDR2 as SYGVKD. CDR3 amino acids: CAISSLSLGEQYF. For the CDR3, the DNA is TGTGCCATCAGTTCCTTGTCCCTGGGCGAGCAGTACTTC.

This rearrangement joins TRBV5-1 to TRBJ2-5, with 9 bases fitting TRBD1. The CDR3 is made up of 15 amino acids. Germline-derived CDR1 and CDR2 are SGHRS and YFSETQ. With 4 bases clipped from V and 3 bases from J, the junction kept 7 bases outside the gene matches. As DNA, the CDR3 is TGCGCCAGCAGCGGGACAGGGTATGAAAAAGAGACCCAGTACTTC. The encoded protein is CASSGTGYEKETQYF.

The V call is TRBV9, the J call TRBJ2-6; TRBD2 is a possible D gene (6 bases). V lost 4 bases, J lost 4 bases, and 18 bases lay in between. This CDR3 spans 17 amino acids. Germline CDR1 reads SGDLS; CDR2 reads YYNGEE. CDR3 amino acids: CASSPNLGGSGANVLTF. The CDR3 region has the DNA TGTGCCAGCAGCCCCAACCTTGGAGGGTCCGGGGCCAACGTCCTGACTTTC.